This T cell receptor beta chain comes out of a study of blood T cell repertoires in COVID-19. About the research overall: Sites in the United States, Italy and Spain provided acute and convalescent COVID-19 samples. T cells, B-cell-depleted T cells, or PBMCs supplied cDNA or gDNA.

In the original analysis: Estimation of nucleated cell counts relied on the amplification of reference gene primers. This table comes from immunoSEQ multiplex PCR, and its TCRdb copy is limited to in-frame clones, with some not included. V, J and clone size are taken as reported in that table, and D and trimming were inferred from the DNA itself. The table lists about 160,000 clones, 79% of them singletons. The length of the CDR3 is 14 residues. Germline V gene data show CDR1 as SQVTM and CDR2 as ANQGSEA. V dropped 7 bases and J dropped 6 bases, with 19 bases sitting between them. The V and J genes are TRBV29-1 and TRBJ2-1, with unresolved D. The sequence came from a woman between 55 and 75 years old with COVID-19, enrolled during active disease. The sequencing sample was made of peripheral blood. Written as DNA, the CDR3 is TGCAGCGCCAAACATGCCCCAAGAATCAATGAGCAGTTCTTC. It yields the protein CSAKHAPRINEQFF.